Listed here are 19 T cell receptor beta chains from one sample, sequenced in a study of T-cell reconstitution after alpha-beta-depleted transplantation in children. For TCRbeta, the library was prepared with unique molecular identifiers. MiXCR was run by TCRdb on the PCR reads, yielding one entry per CDR3 protein. The sample has hundreds of thousands of distinct CDR3 sequences; 10% to 15% are singletons. The sample was PBMCs, taken before TCRalphabeta/CD19-depleted stem cell transplant. The receptors stem from a girl aged 2 to 9 with congenital amegakaryocytic thrombocytopenia, due to receive a stem cell transplant.

This clonotype was counted between two and nine times. The V call is TRBV30, the J call TRBJ1-4, with D possibly being TRBD1 (6 bases). V shed 0 bases and J shed 5 bases, with 13 bases lying between them. The CDR3 has 15 amino acids. From germline, CDR1 is GTSNPN and CDR2 SVGIG (reference sequence). The DNA for the CDR3 is TGTGCCTGGAGTGTTAGTGGGGGCCCAAATGAAAAACTGTTTTTT. This translates into CAWSVSGGPNEKLFF.

This clonotype was recorded many times. The chain uses TRBV4-1 and TRBJ1-2, with D maybe TRBD1 (5 bases). The CDR3 runs to 16 residues. V dropped 0 bases and J dropped 2 bases, with 13 bases sitting between them. Germline V lookup: CDR1 MGHRA, CDR2 YSYEKL. The chain's CDR3 is CASSQDLTGVNYGYTF. CDR3 nucleotides: TGCGCCAGCAGCCAAGATTTAACAGGCGTAAACTATGGCTACACCTTC.

In this sample, this clonotype turned up a few times. V and J are TRBV20-1 and TRBJ1-1; D is perhaps TRBD1 (5 bases). The CDR3 length is 14 residues. With 1 base removed from V and 1 base from J, the gap between germline ends came to 10 bases. Per germline, CDR1 DFQATT and CDR2 SNEGSKA (reference sequence). CDR3 in DNA: TGCAGTGCTAGAGTGGGTGGGGGGAACACTGAAGCTTTCTTT. Its protein is CSARVGGGNTEAFF.

The chain carries TRBV20-1 and TRBJ2-1; TRBD2 is a possible D gene (6 bases). V was shortened by 4 bases and J by 15 bases, with 16 bases between the two germline ends. The CDR3 has 11 residues. Germline CDR1 DFQATT, CDR2 SNEGSKA (reference sequence). CDR3 DNA sequence: TGCAGTGCTACCAGCGGGCAGGCTCCGTTCTTC. This gives the protein CSATSGQAPFF.

This clonotype was seen just once. It may be a read error: a sequence one base away is much more abundant. V is TRBV20-1 and J is TRBJ2-1, with 10 bases lining up with TRBD2. From germline, CDR1 is DFQATT and CDR2 SNEGSKA (reference sequence). The CDR3 spans 14 residues. CDR3 residues: CTAALLAGVNEQFF. Written as DNA, the CDR3 is TGCACTGCCGCACTTCTAGCGGGGGTCAATGAGCAGTTCTTC.

Remarks on this clonotype: This may stem from a read error, because a much larger clone lies one nucleotide away. CDR3: CASRRLAGHNKQFF. The CDR3 DNA reads TGCGCCAGCCGAAGACTAGCGGGTCACAATAAGCAGTTCTTC. J is TRBJ2-1 and V is TRBV5-1; 10 bases align to TRBD2. The CDR3 consists of 14 residues. Germline CDR1 reads SGHRS; CDR2 reads YFSETQ.

This clonotype has a handful of counts. The rearrangement uses TRBV19 and TRBJ1-2; D is undetermined. This CDR3 spans 11 amino acids. The V and J ends lost 5 bases and 4 bases respectively, with 5 bases between them. CDR1 is LNHDA, CDR2 SQIVND, per germline (reference sequence). In nucleotides, the CDR3 is TGTGCCAGTAGTCCCTCCTATGGCTACACCTTC. Translating it yields CASSPSYGYTF.

This clonotype was seen many times. This sequence joins TRBV20-1 and TRBJ2-1; D gene uncertain. V was cut by 6 bases and J by 4 bases, with 7 bases left in between. This CDR3 has 11 amino acids. Germline V lookup: CDR1 DFQATT, CDR2 SNEGSKA (reference sequence). The CDR3 DNA reads TGCAGTGCCACCAAGTACAATGAGCAGTTCTTC. It encodes CSATKYNEQFF.

V is TRBV9 and J is TRBJ2-1; 9 bases map to TRBD2. J was trimmed by 6 bases and V by 2 bases; bases with no gene match: 6. In germline, CDR1 is SGDLS, CDR2 YYNGEE. The CDR3 is 15 residues long. The CDR3 region has the DNA TGTGCCAGCAGCGTCGCGACTAGCGGAGGCAATGAGCAGTTCTTC. This translates into CASSVATSGGNEQFF.

This chain joins TRBV30 and TRBJ2-1; D is undetermined. The CDR3 totals 12 residues. V was cut by 0 bases and J by 6 bases, with 6 bases left in between. Germline V gene lookup returns CDR1 GTSNPN and CDR2 SVGIG (reference sequence). CDR3 sequence (DNA): TGTGCCTGGAGTGTAGCCGGCAATGAGCAGTTCTTC. Residues: CAWSVAGNEQFF.

As to this clonotype: It may be a read error: a sequence one base away is much more abundant. The chain recombines TRBV5-6 with TRBJ2-5; D gene unclear. CDR1 is SGHDT, CDR2 YYEEEE, per germline. The CDR3 is 14 residues long. The CDR3 protein is CASSLVGRKEAQYF. The CDR3 DNA sequence: TGTGCCAGCAGCTTGGTTGGCCGGAAAGAGGCCCAGTACTTC.

The J gene is TRBJ2-5, the V gene TRBV5-1, with D unresolved. Germline loops: CDR1 SGHRS, CDR2 YFSETQ. Between the trimmed V and J ends, which lost 2 bases and 0 bases, there was a span of 8 bases. This CDR3 spans 14 amino acids. The chain's CDR3 is CASSFRLYQETQYF. As DNA, the CDR3 is TGCGCCAGCAGCTTTCGTTTGTACCAAGAGACCCAGTACTTC.

J is TRBJ2-3 and V is TRBV7-3, with no clear D. There are 14 residues in the CDR3. Per the germline V gene, CDR1 is SGHTA and CDR2 is FQGTGA. The ends were cut back, 3 bases at V and 2 bases at J, with 9 bases in the middle. The CDR3: CASSFGPTTDTQYF. CDR3 DNA: TGTGCCAGCAGCTTCGGTCCAACCACAGATACGCAGTATTTT.

The rearrangement uses TRBV3-1 and TRBJ2-2, with D unresolved. Trimming cost V 0 bases and J 5 bases, with 16 bases left between them. The germline gives CDR1 LGHDT, CDR2 YNNKEL (reference sequence). This CDR3 region has 17 residues. The CDR3 spells CASSQDPTPLGTGELFF. As DNA, the CDR3 is TGTGCCAGCAGCCAAGATCCGACCCCACTTGGGACCGGGGAGCTGTTTTTT. Complete variable domain (other parts from reference TRBV3-1 and TRBJ2-2): DTAVSQTPKYLVTQMGNDKSIKCEQNLGHDTMYWYKQDSKKFLKIMFSYNNKELIINETVPNRFSPKSPDKAHLNLHINSLELGDSAVYFCASSQDPTPLGTGELFFGEGSRLTVL.

This clonotype came up a few times. V usage is TRBV20-1 and J usage is TRBJ1-1; D not resolved. CDR1 is DFQATT, CDR2 SNEGSKA, per germline (reference sequence). This CDR3 spans 14 amino acids. Between the trimmed V and J ends, which lost 5 bases and 0 bases, there was a span of 13 bases. CDR3 residues: CSAASGSLNTEAFF. The CDR3 DNA reads TGCAGTGCTGCGAGTGGGTCTCTGAACACTGAAGCTTTCTTT.

This clonotype came up many times. The chain uses TRBV4-2 and TRBJ2-7, with D unclear. The length of the CDR3 is 18 residues. Germline CDR1 is LGHNA and CDR2 is YNFKEQ. V was pared by 0 bases and J by 0 bases, with 18 bases between. The CDR3 is CASSQEAHEREFSYEQYF. CDR3 sequence (DNA): TGTGCCAGCAGCCAAGAAGCTCATGAGAGAGAGTTCTCCTACGAGCAGTACTTC.

This clonotype was observed many times. The gene calls are TRBV10-3 and TRBJ2-3; D possibly corresponds to TRBD1 (5 bases). The CDR3 totals 14 residues. Germline-derived CDR1 and CDR2 are ENHRY and SYGVKD. V gave up 5 bases and J gave up 4 bases, with 13 bases separating them. The CDR3 DNA reads as TGTGCCATCAGTTTGGGGCTAGGGCCAGATACGCAGTATTTT. Its translation: CAISLGLGPDTQYF.

This clonotype was observed a handful of times. The J gene is TRBJ2-1, the V gene TRBV7-9; D gene ambiguous. Germline assignment: CDR1 SEHNR and CDR2 FQNEAQ (reference sequence). The V gene lost 2 bases and the J gene lost 4 bases, with 12 bases spanning the gap. The CDR3 extends over 15 amino acids. CDR3 coding DNA: TGTGCCAGCAGCTTACGGCAGCCGTTATACAATGAGCAGTTCTTC. Amino acid sequence: CASSLRQPLYNEQFF. Filled out from reference TRBV7-9 and TRBJ2-1, the complete variable domain reads DTGVSQNPRHKITKRGQNVTFRCDPISEHNRLYWYRQTLGQGPEFLTYFQNEAQLEKSRLLSDRFSAERPKGSFSTLEIQRTEQGDSAMYLCASSLRQPLYNEQFFGPGTRLTVL.

This clonotype showed up many times. This CDR3 reads CASSLEAGGLYNEQFF. In DNA, the CDR3 is TGTGCCAGCAGTTTAGAGGCGGGAGGACTCTACAATGAGCAGTTCTTC. V and J are TRBV12-3 or TRBV12-4 and TRBJ2-1; 8 nucleotides match TRBD2. This CDR3 is 16 amino acids long. Unmatched junction bases numbered 5, after V lost 1 base and J lost 3 bases.